These 18 T cell receptor beta chains share one sample of origin, sequenced in a study of blood T cell repertoires in COVID-19. Generated by immunoSEQ multiplex PCR, the TCRdb table keeps only in-frame clones and is missing some. The sample has 200,000 to 250,000 clones, 80% seen once. Sequenced sample: PBMCs or T cells enriched from blood (not recorded which). The receptor source for this set is a woman aged 40 to 50 with acute COVID-19.

Concerning this clone itself: A read error may be the cause here, since a much bigger clone is one base away. The chain combines TRBV6-5 with TRBJ1-5; D perhaps matches TRBD1 (6 bases). The CDR3 runs 13 residues. The V gene's germline CDR1 is MNHEY and CDR2 SVGAGI. Trimming pared 4 bases from V and 2 bases from J, leaving 6 bases between. Here the CDR3 DNA reads TGTGCCAGCAGTTGGACAGGCAATCAGCCCCAGCATTTT. Its translation: CASSWTGNQPQHF.

As for this clone: Additional DNA sequences in this sample encode the identical CDR3. The genes are TRBV5-1 and TRBJ2-3; a possible D gene is TRBD2 (6 bases). The germline CDR1 and CDR2 sequences are SGHRS and YFSETQ. V lost 0 bases to trimming and J lost 0 bases, with 14 bases between them. The CDR3 is made up of 17 amino acids. The CDR3 DNA reads TGCGCCAGCAGCTTGGCCTTGGCGGGGCCTAGCACAGATACGCAGTATTTT. This codes for CASSLALAGPSTDTQYF.

This rearrangement joins TRBV20-1 to TRBJ2-7; D is uncertain. The CDR3 has 11 residues. Germline V gene lookup returns CDR1 DFQATT and CDR2 SNEGSKA (reference sequence). V was pared by 5 bases and J by 3 bases, with 8 bases between. The CDR3 DNA is TGCAGTGCTCTATTCGGCTACGAGCAGTACTTC. Amino acids: CSALFGYEQYF.

This chain connects TRBV3-1 (or the pseudogene TRBV3-2) to TRBJ1-2; 12 bases are shared with TRBD1. J was trimmed by 8 bases and V by 3 bases; bases with no gene match: 7. Per germline, CDR1 LGHDT and CDR2 YNNKEL (reference sequence). This CDR3 has 15 amino acids. CDR3 in amino acids: CASSQPGQGAEGYTF. The DNA of the CDR3 is TGTGCCAGCAGCCAGCCGGGACAGGGGGCGGAGGGCTACACCTTC.

This clone was picked up many times. This chain links TRBV25-1 with TRBJ2-3; D might be TRBD1 (5 bases). Trimming stripped 2 bases from V and 6 bases from J, with 9 bases between. CDR1 and CDR2 from the germline V gene are MGHDK and SYGVNS. There are 13 residues in the CDR3. CDR3 region: CASSEQGVDTQYF. CDR3 sequence (DNA): TGTGCCAGCAGTGAACAGGGTGTGGATACGCAGTATTTT.

The chain joins TRBV30 to TRBJ2-1; 9 bases fit TRBD1. This CDR3 region has 15 residues. The germline V gene encodes CDR1 GTSNPN and CDR2 SVGIG (reference sequence). J lost 8 bases, V lost 5 bases, and 13 bases had no gene match. CDR3 coding DNA: TGTGCCTGGGGGACAGGGCCCACGGGTGGTCATGAGCAGTTCTTC. It translates to CAWGTGPTGGHEQFF.

V and J are TRBV5-8 and TRBJ2-1, with 7 bases identical to TRBD2. Germline V gene sequence: CDR1 SGHTS, CDR2 YDEGEE. The length of the CDR3 is 15 residues. The J segment lost 4 bases and the V segment lost 2 bases, leaving 6 bases of the junction unmatched. The CDR3 coding sequence is TGTGCCAGCAGCTTCCTGGGGGGGAGGTACAATGAGCAGTTCTTC. Translated, it gives CASSFLGGRYNEQFF.

The genes are TRBV29-1 and TRBJ2-7; D remains ambiguous. The CDR3 sequence is 12 residues long. V was cut by 7 bases and J by 5 bases, with 15 bases left in between. CDR1 and CDR2 from the germline V gene are SQVTM and ANQGSEA. CDR3 protein: CSATSHLNEQYF. For the CDR3, the DNA is TGCAGCGCCACCTCACACCTTAACGAGCAGTACTTC.

V is TRBV7-9 and J is TRBJ1-2, with D maybe TRBD1 (5 bases). CDR3 length: 14 residues. The germline V gene has CDR1 SEHNR and CDR2 FQNEAQ (reference sequence). V was trimmed by 8 bases and J by 2 bases, leaving 15 bases between them. The CDR3 DNA follows: TGTGCCAGCGGACAACGCGGTTCCAACTATGGCTACACCTTC. Translating gives CASGQRGSNYGYTF.

CDR3 DNA sequence: TGCAGTGCTAGTCTACAGGGGGTTTCACCCCTCCACTTT. It encodes CSASLQGVSPLHF. J is TRBJ1-6 and V is TRBV20-1; 8 nucleotides line up with TRBD1. Germline assignment: CDR1 DFQATT and CDR2 SNEGSKA (reference sequence). The CDR3 runs 13 residues. With V trimmed by 3 bases and J by 9 bases, 4 bases remained unmatched.

V and J are TRBV7-3 and TRBJ2-1; TRBD2 agrees at 9 bases. CDR1 is SGHTA, CDR2 FQGTGA, per germline. V shed 1 base, J shed 5 bases, and the junction held 6 bases outside the gene matches. The CDR3 is 16 residues long. CDR3 DNA: TGTGCCAGCAGCTTAATACCAGCGGGAGGACACAATGAGCAGTTCTTC. It specifies CASSLIPAGGHNEQFF.

This rearrangement joins TRBV30 to TRBJ2-3, with D possibly matching TRBD2 (7 bases). With 3 bases removed from V and 0 bases from J, the gap between germline ends came to 16 bases. Germline CDR1 is GTSNPN and CDR2 is SVGIG (reference sequence). The CDR3 runs 16 residues. The CDR3, as DNA: TGTGCCTGGAGATGGGGGGGGGCTGAAAGCACAGATACGCAGTATTTT. This translates into CAWRWGGAESTDTQYF. The entire variable domain, with the rest obtained from reference TRBV30 and TRBJ2-3, is as follows: SQTIHQWPATLVQPVGSPLSLECTVEGTSNPNLYWYRQAAGRGLQLLFYSVGIGQISSEVPQNLSASRPQDRQFILSSKKLLLSDSGFYLCAWRWGGAESTDTQYFGPGTRLTVL.

This chain links TRBV10-3 with TRBJ2-7; TRBD1 agrees at 10 bases. Germline lookup yields CDR1 ENHRY and CDR2 SYGVKD. This CDR3 contains 14 residues. J was trimmed by 5 bases and V by 6 bases; bases with no gene match: 7. The CDR3 DNA reads as TGTGCCATCAGCACCGGGACAGGGGTAGACGAGCAGTACTTC. Protein: CAISTGTGVDEQYF.

The rearrangement uses TRBV5-6 and TRBJ2-1; 9 nucleotides agree with TRBD2. V trimming: 0 bases; J trimming: 3 bases; junction bases outside the gene matches: 4. The germline V gene has CDR1 SGHDT and CDR2 YYEEEE. The CDR3 length is 16 residues. The CDR3 spells CASSLGAGGSYNEQFF. The CDR3 DNA is TGTGCCAGCAGCTTGGGAGCGGGGGGAAGCTACAATGAGCAGTTCTTC.

This chain uses TRBV27 with TRBJ2-2, with TRBD2 matching over 8 bases. CDR3 size: 16 residues. The germline gives CDR1 MNHEY, CDR2 SMNVEV (reference sequence). The V gene end was trimmed by 3 bases and the J gene end by 7 bases; junction bases not matched to a gene: 10. The CDR3 is CASSFRGLGTVGELFF. CDR3 sequence (DNA): TGTGCCAGCAGTTTCAGGGGACTAGGCACAGTCGGGGAGCTGTTTTTT.

The V gene is TRBV2, the J gene TRBJ2-3, with 7 bases aligning to TRBD2. The CDR3 length is 16 residues. With 6 bases clipped from V and 0 bases from J, the junction kept 9 bases outside the gene matches. Germline assignment: CDR1 SNHLY and CDR2 FYNNEI. In DNA, the CDR3 is TGTGCCAGCAGGACACCGGGGGGTATAAGCACAGATACGCAGTATTTT. This translates into CASRTPGGISTDTQYF.

The V call is TRBV25-1, the J call TRBJ1-1; D unclear. CDR1 MGHDK and CDR2 SYGVNS come from the germline V gene. The V gene lost 4 bases and the J gene lost 2 bases, with 11 bases spanning the gap. This CDR3 region has 14 residues. CDR3 coding DNA: TGTGCCAGCAGTGCTAGCGGGAGTAACACTGAAGCTTTCTTT. Amino acids: CASSASGSNTEAFF.

The chain combines TRBV28 with TRBJ1-2, with a possible D match to TRBD1 (6 bases). The CDR3 has 14 residues. Per the germline V gene, CDR1 is MDHEN and CDR2 is SYDVKM. Trimming removed 5 bases at V and 8 bases at J, with 18 bases between. CDR3 region: CASSPSQGHSGYTF. The CDR3 DNA sequence: TGTGCCAGCAGTCCCTCCCAGGGGCATTCAGGCTACACCTTC.